The sequence of this TCR beta chain was determined in a study of CD8+ T cells in alopecia areata. Indicated treatment: oral pan-JAK inhibitor, 5-10 mg twice daily. Sequencing templates came from extracted RNA that was reverse transcribed into cDNA. The protocol was immunoSEQ multiplex PCR, while the TCRdb copy is restricted to in-frame clones and leaves out a portion. This sample has about 100,000 clones, with 84% found just once. Trimming removed 5 bases from V and 2 bases from J; junction bases left unmatched: 6. The CDR3 is 15 residues long. The germline V gene has CDR1 LNHNV and CDR2 YYDKDF (reference sequence).

The chain joins TRBV15 to TRBJ2-1; 7 positions agree with TRBD1. Here the sequenced sample was CD8+ T cells sorted from blood, taken at week 24, from a patient treated with tofacitinib. The TCR sequence derives from a human donor with alopecia areata. In nucleotides, the CDR3 is TGTGCCACCAGCCAAACAGGGGTCCCCTACAATGAGCAGTTCTTC. Protein product: CATSQTGVPYNEQFF.